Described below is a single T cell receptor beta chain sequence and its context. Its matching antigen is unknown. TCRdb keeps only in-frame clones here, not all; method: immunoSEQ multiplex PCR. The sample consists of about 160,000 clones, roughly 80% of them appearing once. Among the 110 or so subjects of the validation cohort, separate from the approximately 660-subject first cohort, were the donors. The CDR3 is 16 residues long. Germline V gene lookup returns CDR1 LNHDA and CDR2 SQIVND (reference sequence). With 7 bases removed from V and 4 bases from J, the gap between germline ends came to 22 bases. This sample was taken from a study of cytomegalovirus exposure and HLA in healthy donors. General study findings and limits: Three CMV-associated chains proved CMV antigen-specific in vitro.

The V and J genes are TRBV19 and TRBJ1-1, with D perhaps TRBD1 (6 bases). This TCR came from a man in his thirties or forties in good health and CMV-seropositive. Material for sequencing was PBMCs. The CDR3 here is CASMTTGRVVGTEAFF. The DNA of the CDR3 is TGTGCCAGTATGACGACAGGCAGGGTAGTCGGCACTGAAGCTTTCTTT.